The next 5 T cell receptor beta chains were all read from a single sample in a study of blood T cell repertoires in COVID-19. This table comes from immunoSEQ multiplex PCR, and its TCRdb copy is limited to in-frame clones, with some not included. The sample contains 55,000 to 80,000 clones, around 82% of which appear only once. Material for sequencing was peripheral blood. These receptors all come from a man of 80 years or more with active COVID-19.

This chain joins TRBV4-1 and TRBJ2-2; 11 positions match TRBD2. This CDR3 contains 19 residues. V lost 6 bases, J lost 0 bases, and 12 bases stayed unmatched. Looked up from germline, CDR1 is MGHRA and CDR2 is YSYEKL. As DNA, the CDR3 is TGCGCCAGCAGATATGCTAGCGGGGGGCGTCATTCGAACACCGGGGAGCTGTTTTTT. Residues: CASRYASGGRHSNTGELFF.

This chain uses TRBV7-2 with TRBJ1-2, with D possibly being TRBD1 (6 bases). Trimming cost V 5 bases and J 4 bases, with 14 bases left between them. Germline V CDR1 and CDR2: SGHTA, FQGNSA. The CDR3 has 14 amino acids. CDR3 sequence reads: CASSLWTEAYGYTF. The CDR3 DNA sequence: TGTGCCAGCAGCCTCTGGACAGAGGCCTATGGCTACACCTTC.

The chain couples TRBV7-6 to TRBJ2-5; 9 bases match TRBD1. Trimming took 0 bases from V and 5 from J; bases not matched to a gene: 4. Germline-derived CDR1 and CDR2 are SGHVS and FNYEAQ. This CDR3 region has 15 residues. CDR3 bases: TGTGCCAGCAGCTTAGCTGGGACAGGGCTGGAGACCCAGTACTTC. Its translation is CASSLAGTGLETQYF.

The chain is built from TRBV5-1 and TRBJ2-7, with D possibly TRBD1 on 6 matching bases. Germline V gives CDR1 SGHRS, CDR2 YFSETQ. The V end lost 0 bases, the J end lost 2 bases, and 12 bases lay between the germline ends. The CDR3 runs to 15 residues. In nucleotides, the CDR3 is TGCGCCAGCAGCTTGGCGGGCAGGGGAGCCTACGAGCAGTACTTC. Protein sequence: CASSLAGRGAYEQYF.

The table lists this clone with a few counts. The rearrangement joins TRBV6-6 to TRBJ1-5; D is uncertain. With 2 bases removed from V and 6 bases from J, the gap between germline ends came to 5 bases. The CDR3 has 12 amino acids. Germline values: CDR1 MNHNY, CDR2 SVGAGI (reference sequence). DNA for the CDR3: TGTGCCAGCAGTTACCCCCGTCAGCCCCAGCATTTT. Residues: CASSYPRQPQHF.